This T cell receptor (beta chain) originates from a study of blood T cell repertoires in COVID-19. Looking at the study overall: Some COVID-19 samples were acute and others convalescent; all came from the United States, Italy and Spain. T cells, B-cell-depleted T cells, or PBMCs supplied cDNA or gDNA.

This CDR3 spans 15 amino acids. Trimming cost V 5 bases and J 5 bases, with 18 bases left between them. CDR1 and CDR2 from the germline V gene are LGHDT and YNNKEL (reference sequence). As handled by the study authors: Estimation of nucleated cell counts was performed using reference gene primer amplification. Sequencing used immunoSEQ multiplex PCR; TCRdb keeps in-frame clones, though not all of them. V and J calls and clone size are as listed in that table; D and trimming were resolved from the DNA. The repertoire consists of around 250,000 clones, with approximately 82% occurring once and the leading ten covering about 5.7%.

Sequencing was carried out using peripheral blood. The rearrangement joins TRBV3-1 (or the pseudogene TRBV3-2) to TRBJ2-5; a weak D match, TRBD1 (5 bases). The clonotype was recovered from a man aged 80 or over with acute or convalescent COVID-19. CDR3 amino acids: CASSEAGPRPETQYF. In nucleotides, the CDR3 is TGTGCCAGCAGCGAAGCAGGGCCTCGTCCGGAGACCCAGTACTTC.